This TCR beta chain was sequenced in a study of post-analysis software for immune sequencing data. Study background: The cohort encompassed relapsing-remitting, secondary progressive and progressive-relapsing multiple sclerosis disease courses.

Presence of unique molecular identifiers characterized the TCR beta cDNA libraries. TCRdb processed the PCR reads anew with MiXCR; each CDR3 protein has one entry. The table records fewer than 700,000 distinct CDR3 sequences, 44% of them present only once. The sequencing sample was made of blood. The clonotype comes from a girl aged 10 to 17 with multiple sclerosis.

In nucleotides, the CDR3 is TGTGCCAGCAGTTTATATGGAGGGGGAAACAATCAGCCCCAGCATTTT. It translates to CASSLYGGGNNQPQHF. This chain uses TRBV28 with TRBJ1-5; D may be TRBD1 (6 bases). Trimming removed 1 base from V and 3 bases from J, with 13 bases in between. Germline lookup yields CDR1 MDHEN and CDR2 SYDVKM. CDR3 size: 16 residues.